Listed below are T cell receptor beta chains from one sample, sequenced in a study of T cell responses to AZD1222 COVID-19 vaccine. Assay: immunoSEQ multiplex PCR; the TCRdb copy retains only in-frame clones and omits some. Among roughly 190,000 clones, approximately 90% were seen once, and the ten largest hold around 3%. The sequencing used peripheral blood, collected 28 days after the second AZD1222 dose. These receptors were taken from an adult who received the AZD1222 COVID-19 vaccine. The conserved cysteine and the conserved F or W are not part of the CDR3 here. Each record gives: J gene, V gene, CDR3 protein.

TRBJ2-1 | TRBV29-1 | SVMVYDEQF
TRBJ1-1 | TRBV27 | ASSLSAGVNTEAF
TRBJ2-5 | TRBV7-2 | ASSLGVGTETQY
TRBJ2-1 | TRBV14 | ASRAPTSHGNNEQF
TRBJ2-7 | TRBV27 | ASRRKGGEQY
TRBJ1-1 | TRBV30 | AWSVGTDTEAF
TRBJ2-1 | TRBV24-1 | ATSDNDYRSYNEQF
TRBJ2-2 | TRBV5-1 | ASREGTSGFVVLGELF
TRBJ1-2 | TRBV19 | ASSSPGQGSYGYT
TRBJ2-5 | TRBV7-6 | ASSLELAAQETQY
TRBJ2-3 | TRBV2 | ASDVLTSKRVAADTQY
TRBJ1-2 | TRBV18 | ASSPGTGGGYT
TRBJ2-7 | TRBV5-1 | ASSLATLAGRYEQY
TRBJ1-2 | TRBV3-1/TRBV3-2 | ASSQDRGTGYGYT
TRBJ2-7 | TRBV10-3 | AIGRPGLKAYEQY
TRBJ2-7 | TRBV11-2 | ASSLRGHEQY
TRBJ2-7 | TRBV5-1 | ASSLGIGLVEQY
TRBJ2-7 | TRBV24-1 | ATSTRTSYEQY
TRBJ2-2 | TRBV12-5 | ASGLVRVRDTGELF
TRBJ2-1 | TRBV6-1 | ASSEPGLGLNEQF
TRBJ2-7 | TRBV23-1 | ASSQSGLAETTYEQY
TRBJ2-5 | TRBV5-4 | ASSPARTSGGQETQY
TRBJ1-6 | TRBV5-5 | ASSAQGVLDSPLH
TRBJ1-5 | TRBV18 | ASSPMTGDYQPQH
TRBJ2-3 | TRBV24-1 | ATSDPGLTSTDTQY
TRBJ2-7 | TRBV2 | ASSELASLAYEQY
TRBJ2-7 | TRBV6-5 | ASNPDYVYEQY
TRBJ1-5 | TRBV23-1 | AAPSGAFNQPQH
TRBJ2-1 | TRBV10-3 | AISFLAGGGASSYNEQF
TRBJ2-1 | TRBV21-1 | ASSKTSGRSSYNEQF
TRBJ2-2 | TRBV5-1 | ASSLLAGGRTGELF
TRBJ2-2 | TRBV2 | ASSGYAANTGELF
TRBJ2-1 | TRBV9 | ASSVDLAGWDEQF
TRBJ1-5 | TRBV18 | ASSPSGGQGPQH
TRBJ2-7 | TRBV7-9 | ASSPRPTGGLYEQY
TRBJ2-4 | TRBV6-6 | ASSYGEGAD
TRBJ2-5 | TRBV10-2 | ASSGTSGRVETQY
TRBJ2-5 | TRBV28 | ASSLGGREETQY
TRBJ1-2 | TRBV10-3 | AISLGQGNGYT
TRBJ2-3 | TRBV11-3 | ASVSGGSRSDTQY
TRBJ2-5 | TRBV2 | ASSPTSGMGYDQY
TRBJ2-3 | TRBV5-1 | ASRTSGATSTDTQY
TRBJ2-7 | TRBV12-3/TRBV12-4 | ASRGLDEQY
TRBJ1-4 | TRBV7-2 | ASSLQGSEKLF
TRBJ1-2 | TRBV4-1 | ASSQIPGTGHYGYT
TRBJ2-7 | TRBV5-8 | ASSSGWFSYEQY
TRBJ2-5 | TRBV28 | ASSLVGETQY
TRBJ2-1 | TRBV11-2 | ASSTLRGVDNEQF
TRBJ2-7 | TRBV5-3 | APPSGLEDDEQY